What follows describes a single TCR beta chain. It has no known antigen specificity. Base qualities are not provided; no much larger clone lies one nucleotide away. This sample stems from a study of shared clonotypes between healthy human individuals (dated by TCRdb to the early 2020s). Background for the entire study: The cohort comprised a couple of women and a few men aged 18 to 49 years. Blood TCR repertoires of roughly five healthy adults were deeply sequenced to estimate repertoire size and the extent of clonotype sharing between individuals. To increase sequencing depth and limit assay-specific biases, different laboratories used diverse techniques to prepare libraries and sequence TCR repertoires. Per donor, three plates each were used for CD4 naive and CD4 memory, two for CD8 naive, and one for CD8 memory. Leukapheresis yielded between about 0.9 and 9 billion PBMCs per donor.

What the research found in general, with its limitations: Because the study included a small number of donors, the genetic and exposure-history diversity represented was limited. Estimated clonotype richness was generally larger for naive than for memory subsets. Sharing across a few donors was observed for approximately 5% of naive CD4, under 4% of naive CD8, about 2.5% of memory CD4, and about 0.4% of memory CD8 clonotypes. Rarefaction of sorted-subset datasets indicated incomplete sequencing despite the large sequencing depth. Pairwise subsampling indicated that sequencing depth was expected to affect the degree of clonotype sharing among donors. Only blood was sampled, and tissue TCR repertoires likely differ from those in blood. Compared with non-shared clonotypes, the clonotypes found in all four sorted-subset donors had higher generation probabilities.

Healthy HIV-negative adults with no recently reported acute infections or vaccinations were included as donors. Only Caucasian adults living in Nashville, Tennessee, USA were represented among the donors. CD4+ T cells were enriched by magnetic negative selection; naive cells were then positively selected on CD45RA, and the negative fraction formed the memory subset. Blood was obtained by leukapheresis, after which PBMCs were separated by Ficoll-Histopaque density gradient centrifugation and cryopreserved in liquid nitrogen vapor phase. Analytical flow cytometry was used to check the purity and quantity of every magnetically sorted T cell population. Genomic DNA was isolated from each sorted fraction and quantified by UV absorbance on a Nanodrop 2000c. TCR CDR3 regions were amplified from genomic DNA by multiplex PCR using the deep immunoSEQ assay. Extracted genomic DNA from each cell subset was distributed evenly across all wells of several immunoSEQ 96-well plates, and each plate was treated as a replicate. For sorted subsets, approximately 200 ng of genomic DNA, equivalent to 25,000 to 35,000 T cell genomes, went into each replicate PCR. Purified libraries were quantified with a Qubit 3.0 fluorometer, sized on a Bioanalyzer 2100, and re-quantified with the KAPA Library Quantification kit. Every immunoSEQ 96-well plate was sequenced on a dedicated single-read 150-cycle Illumina NextSeq 550 flow cell. Regarding the original processing steps: The immunoSEQ output contained only junctional sequences without quality scores, so filtering could not match that applied to full-length reads. Sequences were annotated with PyIR, a Python wrapper for IgBLAST v1.9, using IMGT germline references to assign V/J genes and CDR3. Any read was removed if the V/J assignment was weak (E-value above 1e-6), the CDR3 was missing, or the read contained stop codons, out-of-frame junctions, or ambiguous translated residues. V3J clonotypes were defined as sequences sharing the same inferred V gene, J gene, and CDR3 amino acid sequence. Percentage overlap between repertoires was calculated by dividing the number of shared unique clonotypes by the size of the smaller repertoire. RTK rarefaction, the Chao1 estimator, and Recon v2.1 estimates of unobserved clonotypes were used to assess repertoire richness. Generation probabilities were computed with OLGA for all TCRbeta clonotypes obtained by the gDNA method from four donors. Held by TCRdb, this immuneACCESS table contains in-frame sequences only and omits some clones. Under half of the omission traces to an unresolved V gene where checked; the cause of the rest is unknown. Clonal size and the V and J genes are those of that table, whereas D and trimming came from the DNA. This sample holds 1,500,000 or so clones; about 98.5% were observed only once. In total, the top ten clones hold 0.36% of the sample.

Sequenced input: naive CD4+ T cells sorted from blood. In light of the paper, this sample's cell subset or site label describes: CD45RA+ positively selected. The sequence derives from a young man in good health.

The CDR3 reads as follows: CASSLWGQGTEAFF. The nucleotide sequence is TGTGCCAGCAGCTTATGGGGACAGGGGACTGAAGCTTTCTTT. The rearranged chain carries TRBV7-2 and TRBJ1-1; the central 10 bases match TRBD1. CDR3 length: 14 amino acids, cysteine to phenylalanine. The kept DNA is CDR3 alone, 42 bases in frame from the first base. CDR1 and CDR2 (SGHTA, FQGNSA) derive from the germline V gene. V is trimmed back by 2 bases and J by 5 bases, and the junction contains 2 bases that no gene match accounts for.